This T cell receptor (beta chain) was sequenced during a study of PD-1 blockade in classical Hodgkin lymphoma. The CDR3 runs 13 residues. V lost 2 bases, J lost 10 bases, and 1 base stayed unmatched. CDR1 LNHDA and CDR2 SQIVND come from the germline V gene (reference sequence). This clone was seen once. Its cognate antigen is unknown. The same CDR3 can be traced to other DNA sequences in this sample. The method was immunoSEQ multiplex PCR; TCRdb's version includes in-frame clones alone and lacks a portion of them. The table includes 20,000 to 30,000 clones, around 81% detected once. After autologous stem cell transplantation all patients relapsed, and prior brentuximab vedotin exposure differed between cohorts. Notes on the study in general: Complete responders' diversity at baseline resembled that of newly diagnosed patients.

The clonotype comes from a human donor with classical Hodgkin lymphoma. V and J are TRBV19 and TRBJ2-1; 11 bases match TRBD2. The material was peripheral blood mononuclear cells (PBMCs), obtained before the second cycle of nivolumab. CDR3 loop: CASSIRTSGEQFF. CDR3 nucleotide sequence: TGTGCCAGTAGTATAAGGACTAGCGGGGAGCAGTTCTTC.